The TCR beta chain under discussion was sequenced for a study of control samples from healthy donors and cancer patients. Sequencing used immunoSEQ multiplex PCR; TCRdb keeps in-frame clones, though not all of them. Among almost 95,000 clones listed, less than 95% were seen once. Between the trimmed V and J ends, which lost 8 bases and 4 bases, there was a span of 15 bases. The CDR3 loop spans 14 amino acids. Germline V lookup: CDR1 SGHVS, CDR2 FQNEAQ. The TCR was taken from a woman younger than 30 in good health. This sequence joins TRBV7-8 and TRBJ1-3, with a weak D call TRBD1 (5 bases). The material sequenced was blood. CDR3 nucleotide sequence: TGTGCCAGCGCCCAGGGAGATGCGGGAAACACCATATATTTT. Protein: CASAQGDAGNTIYF.